This T cell receptor beta chain was sequenced in a study of cytomegalovirus exposure and HLA in healthy donors. The study's findings and limits: TCR association rates varied by HLA locus in a later analysis, with DRB1 highest and HLA-C lowest. Roughly even sequencing depth across donors was the assumption behind the presence/absence analyses. Association of a missense DCLRE1C variant with TCR beta V- and J-gene trimming was reported in a later analysis.

Researchers ran the PCR with 60 Vbeta and 13 Jbeta primers. Measured with immunoSEQ multiplex PCR; TCRdb has only the in-frame clones, and not every one. The sample yields about 60,000 clones, 77% seen once. Details on this clone: The antigen remains unidentified.

The CDR3 runs to 18 residues. Per the germline V gene, CDR1 is SEHNR and CDR2 is FQNEAQ (reference sequence). The V end lost 2 bases, the J end lost 5 bases, and 23 bases lay between the germline ends. The rearrangement joins TRBV7-9 to TRBJ2-3; D is possibly TRBD1 (6 bases). Material for sequencing was PBMCs. This clonotype was sampled from a middle-aged woman in good health and CMV-seropositive. The CDR3 sequence is CASSLQLGVQGPGDTQYF. CDR3 sequence (DNA): TGTGCCAGCAGCTTACAGTTAGGGGTACAGGGCCCAGGAGATACGCAGTATTTT.